The clone carrying this TCR beta chain has a count of ten or more. Its antigen is undetermined. Germline is not matched at one junction end, which may reflect a read error. This sample is drawn from a study of neurological immune-mediated disorders. Study results and limitations: Expansion of TCR clones was greatest in HTLV-1-associated myelopathy and smallest in multiple sclerosis, where it fell below that of healthy controls.

CDR3 size: 14 residues. Germline loops: CDR1 MDHEN, CDR2 SYDVKM. Synthesis of cDNA was performed by 5'RACE using 10-nucleotide random UMIs. MiXCR was run by TCRdb on the 5' RACE reads, yielding one entry per CDR3 protein. Here the sample spans under 80,000 distinct CDR3 sequences, roughly 5% being singletons. The TCR sequence derives from a woman in her twenties or thirties with multiple sclerosis. This chain connects TRBV28 to TRBJ1-6, with D tentatively TRBD1 (6 bases). Specimen: PBMCs. The CDR3 region is CASIGGSYNSPLNF. The CDR3 nucleotides are TGTGCCAGCATAGGGGGATCCTATAATTCACCCCTCAACTTT.